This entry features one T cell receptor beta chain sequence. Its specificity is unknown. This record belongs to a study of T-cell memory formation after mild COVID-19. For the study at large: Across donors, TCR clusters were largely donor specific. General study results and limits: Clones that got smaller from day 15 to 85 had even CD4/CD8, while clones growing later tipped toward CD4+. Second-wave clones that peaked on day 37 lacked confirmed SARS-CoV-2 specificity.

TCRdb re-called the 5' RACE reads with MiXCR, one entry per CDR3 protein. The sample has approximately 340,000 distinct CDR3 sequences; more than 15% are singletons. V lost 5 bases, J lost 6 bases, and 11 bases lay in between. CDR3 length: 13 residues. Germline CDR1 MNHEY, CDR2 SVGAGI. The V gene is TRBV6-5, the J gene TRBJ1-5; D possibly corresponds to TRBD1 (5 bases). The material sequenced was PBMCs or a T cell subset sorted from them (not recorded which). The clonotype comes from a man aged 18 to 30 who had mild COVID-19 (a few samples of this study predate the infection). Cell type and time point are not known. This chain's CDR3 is CASSLSGFQPQHF. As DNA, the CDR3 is TGTGCCAGCAGTCTTTCAGGGTTTCAGCCCCAGCATTTT.